Listed below are T cell receptor beta chains from one sample, sequenced in a study of cytomegalovirus exposure and HLA in healthy donors. Data came from immunoSEQ multiplex PCR; TCRdb stores just in-frame clones and leaves some out. Of some 45,000 clones in the sample, 72% were seen once. The sequenced sample consisted of PBMCs. The receptors were gathered from a man aged 25-45 years in good health and CMV-seronegative. Both conserved end residues are part of each CDR3. A D gene is named only where the DNA matches it firmly. The size entry is marked missing in some rows and otherwise reads once, few, many or a size class.

cdr3_length clone_size j_call v_call d_call cdr3_aa cdr3_nt
14 . TRBJ2-3 TRBV5-4 TRBD2 CASGGESAFDTQYF TGTGCCAGCGGGGGGGAATCAGCCTTTGATACGCAGTATTTT
17 . TRBJ2-5 TRBV5-1 TRBD2 CASSLSRGRGVQETQYF TGCGCCAGCAGCTTGAGTCGGGGTCGGGGGGTCCAAGAGACCCAGTACTTC
15 . TRBJ1-4 TRBV5-1 TRBD1 CASSWGQGVNEKLFF TGCGCCAGCAGCTGGGGACAGGGGGTTAATGAAAAACTGTTTTTT
16 once TRBJ2-1 TRBV2 TRBD1 CASSASRTGGYNEQFF TGTGCCAGCAGCGCTTCCAGGACAGGGGGCTACAATGAGCAGTTCTTC
12 . TRBJ2-5 TRBV5-6 . CASSFGRETQYF TGTGCCAGCAGCTTTGGCAGGGAGACCCAGTACTTC
15 . TRBJ1-5 TRBV19 . CASSMGQNSNQPQHF TGTGCCAGTAGTATGGGGCAGAATAGCAATCAGCCCCAGCATTTT
13 few TRBJ1-5 TRBV5-1 . CASSWTGNQPQHF TGCGCCAGCAGCTGGACAGGCAATCAGCCCCAGCATTTT
17 . TRBJ2-1 TRBV11-2 TRBD2 CASSLGTSGNWGGEQFF TGTGCCAGCAGCCTGGGGACTAGCGGGAATTGGGGAGGTGAGCAGTTCTTC
15 . TRBJ2-1 TRBV15 TRBD1 CATSGTGTGYNEQFF TGTGCCACCAGCGGGACCGGGACAGGGTACAATGAGCAGTTCTTC
13 once TRBJ2-3 TRBV7-9 . CASSPDTTDTQYF TGTGCCAGCAGCCCGGACACCACAGATACGCAGTATTTT
11 . TRBJ1-1 TRBV30 TRBD1 CAGKRTGPAFF TGTGCCGGAAAAAGGACAGGCCCAGCTTTCTTT
14 few TRBJ2-7 TRBV6-6 TRBD1 CASRPGQGFNEQYF TGTGCCAGTCGTCCGGGACAGGGGTTCAACGAGCAGTACTTC